The clone carrying this TCR beta chain was counted at least ten times. The antigen remains undetermined. These data belong to a study of neurological immune-mediated disorders. TCRdb processed the 5' RACE reads anew with MiXCR; each CDR3 protein has one entry. The sample includes some 95,000 distinct CDR3 sequences, about 3.8% seen only once; the top ten take under 6.5%. The germline V gene has CDR1 SGHVS and CDR2 FQNEAQ. This CDR3 is 17 amino acids long. V lost 3 bases to trimming and J lost 7 bases; unmatched junction nucleotides: 9. Broader study findings: A possible signature appeared as one related-CDR3 cluster, in which phylogenetic grouping placed the repertoires of 18 of 34 multiple sclerosis patients.

This receptor was taken from a woman in her late teens or twenties with multiple sclerosis. The chain links TRBV7-8 to TRBJ1-6, with TRBD1 matching over 10 bases. Specimen: PBMCs. The CDR3, as DNA: TGTGCCAGCAGCTTCGCGGGACAGGGGATGGGGAATTCACCCCTCCACTTT. Its translation is CASSFAGQGMGNSPLHF.